This TCR beta chain was found in a study of blood T cell repertoires in COVID-19. Background on the study: Sites across the United States, Italy and Spain contributed samples from acute and convalescent COVID-19. The cDNA or gDNA used as material had been derived from T cells, B-cell-depleted T cells, or PBMCs.

The authors' processing: Amplification of reference gene primers was used by the study to estimate nucleated cell counts. Generated by immunoSEQ multiplex PCR, the TCRdb table keeps only in-frame clones and is missing some. Clone size and the V and J calls come from that table; the DNA yielded D and trimming. Of 150,000 to 180,000 clones listed, 84% are singletons. CDR1 DFQATT and CDR2 SNEGSKA come from the germline V gene (reference sequence). The CDR3 has 10 amino acids. Trimming removed 8 bases at V and 5 bases at J, with 9 bases between. The receptor comes from a woman aged 45-60 years with acute or convalescent COVID-19. The chain uses TRBV20-1 and TRBJ2-5, with D unclear. Source material: peripheral blood. The CDR3 here is CSSTRETQYF. DNA for the CDR3: TGCAGTTCTACTCGGGAGACCCAGTACTTC.